The next 8 T cell receptor beta chains were all read from a single sample in a study of blood T cell repertoires in COVID-19. Assay used: immunoSEQ multiplex PCR; TCRdb lists only in-frame clones, some missing. The table shows about 55,000 clones, with approximately 91% occurring only once. The sequenced sample was peripheral blood. The receptor source for this set is a man between 60 and 75 years old with active COVID-19.

The chain links TRBV28 to TRBJ2-2; 8 bases line up with TRBD2. V dropped 5 bases and J dropped 5; count of bases not matched to a gene: 7. CDR3 length: 15 amino acids. Germline assignment: CDR1 MDHEN and CDR2 SYDVKM. CDR3 nucleotides: TGTGCCAGCAGTACGGGAGGGATGAGAACCGGGGAGCTGTTTTTT. It encodes CASSTGGMRTGELFF.

This clone was detected only a few times. This chain uses TRBV4-1 with TRBJ1-2, with D possibly TRBD1 on 5 matching bases. Trimming took off 0 bases at V and 4 bases at J, with 15 bases between the two ends. The germline V gene encodes CDR1 MGHRA and CDR2 YSYEKL. The CDR3 is 16 residues long. The CDR3 sequence is CASSQDRARVGYGYTF. The DNA of the CDR3 is TGCGCCAGCAGCCAAGATCGGGCCAGGGTCGGCTATGGCTACACCTTC.

This CDR3 reads CASSLAWAGDPLNEQFF. CDR3 sequence (DNA): TGTGCCAGCAGCTTGGCGTGGGCGGGAGACCCTCTCAATGAGCAGTTCTTC. The chain joins TRBV5-6 to TRBJ2-1; TRBD2 matches at 7 bases. V lost 0 bases and J lost 6; bases outside the gene matches: 12. CDR1 is SGHDT and CDR2 is YYEEEE in the germline V gene. The CDR3 extends over 17 amino acids.

The genes are TRBV27 and TRBJ2-7; a weak D match, TRBD2 (6 bases). This CDR3 has 14 amino acids. Germline values: CDR1 MNHEY, CDR2 SMNVEV (reference sequence). Trimming removed 2 bases at V and 7 bases at J, with 15 bases between. CDR3: CASSLASETTEQYF. CDR3 nucleotides: TGTGCCAGCAGTTTAGCTAGCGAAACTACTGAGCAGTACTTC.

The genes are TRBV6-5 and TRBJ1-2; 8 bases match TRBD1. The J segment lost 3 bases and the V segment lost 6 bases, leaving 3 bases of the junction unmatched. The CDR3 has 13 amino acids. Germline-derived CDR1 and CDR2 are MNHEY and SVGAGI. CDR3 nucleotide sequence: TGTGCCAGCAGCCCGACAGGGGACTATGGCTACACCTTC. It yields the protein CASSPTGDYGYTF.

This chain's CDR3 is CASGFAGSEQFF. The CDR3 region has the DNA TGTGCTAGTGGTTTTGCAGGTAGTGAGCAGTTCTTC. The genes are TRBV12-5 and TRBJ2-1; the D is unclear. The germline gives CDR1 LGHNT, CDR2 FRNRAP. The germline V and J ends were trimmed by 3 bases and 9 bases, with 9 bases remaining between them. The CDR3 is 12 amino acids.

The chain uses TRBV4-1 and TRBJ1-1; 10 nucleotides align to TRBD1. Germline values: CDR1 MGHRA, CDR2 YSYEKL. V was pared by 1 base and J by 0 bases, with 5 bases of the junction left unmatched. The length of the CDR3 is 17 residues. The CDR3: CASSQVPGQGMNTEAFF. The CDR3 coding sequence is TGCGCCAGCAGCCAAGTCCCGGGACAGGGGATGAACACTGAAGCTTTCTTT.

V is TRBV11-3 and J is TRBJ2-1, with 13 bases lining up with TRBD2. With 3 bases clipped from V and 8 bases from J, the junction kept 7 bases outside the gene matches. Germline lookup yields CDR1 SGHNT and CDR2 YENEEA. The CDR3 has 16 amino acids. CDR3 loop: CASSLSGLAGADEQFF. The CDR3 DNA is TGTGCCAGCAGCTTGAGCGGACTAGCGGGAGCGGATGAGCAGTTCTTC.